This note documents a single TCR beta chain sequence. Its antigen remains undetermined. The record has no base qualities; no much larger clone is one base away. The cohort comprised around 690 healthy bone marrow donors. All cohort members were sampled while nominally healthy, although unrecorded immune exposures were likely present. The donor was CMV seronegative and was included in the group of a few hundred seronegative cohort members. Every donor gave a peripheral blood sample, and the peripheral blood mononuclear cells from that sample were used for TCR beta sequencing. The Qiagen DNeasy Blood Extraction Kit was used to extract genomic DNA from the blood cell samples. This record comes from a study of cytomegalovirus exposure and HLA in healthy donors (dated by TCRdb to about 2017). Background for the entire study: An earlier analysis of approximately 640 of the donors reported about 250 Gb of sequence data and around 110 million unique TCR beta sequences from 190 million or so T cells. About 280 gigabases of sequencing data and about 92 million unique TCR sequences made up an early release that covered under 750 HLA-typed donors. Among the roughly 400 genotyped donors, around 81% belonged to the genetic ancestry cluster associated with self-reported Caucasian donors. The aim of the study was to test whether cataloging public T cell receptors could identify signatures of past pathogen exposure. The study used immunosequencing to profile the T cell repertoires of approximately 690 subjects and linked those repertoires to cytomegalovirus serostatus. A separate validation cohort of about 110 different subjects was used in addition to the approximately 610-subject first cohort. To predict cytomegalovirus infection status, the study combined high-throughput TCR immunosequencing, statistical association of individual TCRs with disease status, and machine learning. To study patterns of TCR occurrence, a later analysis re-analyzed previously published TCR beta repertoires from 500 to 850 donors and added high-resolution HLA genotyping. In the later analysis, no new phenotypic data were used to find candidate immune exposures; instead, reliance was placed on TCR beta sequences and their occurrence across donors. An earlier analysis of fewer than 700 of the donors applied high-throughput TCR beta sequencing to assess whether each TCR beta V gene segment acted as functional or pseudogenic. Donor age, sex, ethnicity and CMV serostatus were collected together with the repertoire data. A later genetic analysis took genome-wide SNP genotypes for about 55% of the 666 donors and used that subset as a discovery cohort. Every repertoire in the discovery cohort had been generated on one and the same sequencing platform. HLA typing covered class I and class II loci at four-digit resolution. The number of donors typed differed by locus, with 629-630 for A, B, C, DRB1 and DQB1, roughly 550 for DQA1, nearly 610 for DPA1, and under 490 for DPB1. Five DR-DQ haplotypes were handled as single units for association and clustering because linkage in the cohort was strong. Among about 360 genotyped donors of the cohort, an average of 235,054 unique TCR beta nucleotide sequences were sequenced per donor, around 20% of them non-productive.

V loses 4 bases, J loses 3 bases, and the germline ends lie 12 bases apart. The CDR3 sequence holds 14 residues, the cysteine and phenylalanine included. This entry keeps only the CDR3 DNA: 42 bases, framed from base 1. The germline V gene specifies SGHTA as CDR1 and FQGNSA as CDR2. The library was made by the immunoSEQ multiplex PCR assay. For the multiplex PCR, a mixture combining 60 forward primers for TCR Vbeta segments and 13 reverse primers for TCR Jbeta segments was used. The CDR3 region of rearranged TCR beta genes was amplified from genomic DNA with a multiplex PCR assay. On the Illumina HiSeq System, the amplified TCR beta libraries were sequenced as 87-base-pair reads. The authors' pipeline ran thus. A later analysis tallied 75 million to 95 million unique TCR beta chains across the 610 or so repertoires, and approximately 12 million of those chains were shared by two or more donors. To remove PCR and sequencing errors, raw reads were error-corrected and collapsed into unique sequences using a nearest-neighbor algorithm that merged closely related sequences. Alignment of CDR3 sequences to IMGT reference sequences was used to assign V, D and J gene segments. For a sequence to be retained, a match of at least six nucleotides was required to both a V gene segment and a J gene segment. Rearrangements were classified as productive when the CDR3 lacked stop codons and remained in frame with V and J, and all other rearrangements were classified as non-productive. CDR3 was defined by IMGT convention, running from the second conserved V-encoded cysteine to the conserved J-encoded phenylalanine. The earlier analysis of some 600 of the donors excluded sequences that lacked an unambiguous match to a single V gene segment. In an earlier analysis of approximately 560 of the donors, a V segment was called functional when productive rearrangements were above 56.7%, and segregating when the standard deviation between donors exceeded 5%. A statistical classification framework was built for diagnosing cytomegalovirus status from the catalog of TCR beta chain sequences. A later analysis assigned V and J genes by comparing TCR nucleotide sequences with IMGT/GENE-DB human TR gene sequences. The TCRdist pipeline was used in a later analysis to assign CDR3 sequences and most-parsimonious VDJ recombination scenarios. In a later analysis, each TCR beta chain was defined by its CDR3 amino acid sequence together with its V-gene family, and reads without a unique V-gene family were excluded. As a way to deal with suspected cross-contamination and a sequencing artifact, a later analysis dropped 450 to 600 nucleotide sequences that were highly shared and had low generation probability. In a later analysis, a clonal expansion index was calculated for each public chain from normalized within-repertoire ranks of inferred template counts. A later analysis computed generation probabilities with a VDJ recombination model fitted to out-of-frame rearrangements, and checked the results against IGoR. In a later analysis, hypergeometric tests were used to score TCR-TCR, TCR-HLA and TCR-CMV co-occurrence, with a repertoire-size bias correction applied to TCR pairs. A later analysis estimated false discovery rates by permuting HLA or CMV assignments 20 times. In a later analysis, co-occurring TCRs were grouped using DBSCAN, and TCRdist sequence similarity was added for clustering within HLA-allele-positive subsets. Co-occurrence clustering excluded repertoires with fewer than 30,000 or more than 120,000 public chains, plus five with anomalous nucleotide sharing. Imported from immuneACCESS, the table was reduced by TCRdb to in-frame sequences with V and J called. These copies leave out some clones; in studies compared against another copy, an unresolved V gene accounts for under half, and the cause of the remainder is not known. V and J calls and clone size are those listed in that table; D and trimming were worked out from the DNA. Present in this sample are approximately 110,000 clones, around 75% of which were seen just once. Roughly 0.92% of the sample lies in the top ten.

The research as a whole found: Compared with equally common non-associated chains, HLA-associated TCR beta chains in a later analysis were more clonally expanded and had lower generation probabilities. The presence/absence analyses assumed that sequencing depth was roughly uniform across donors, and that assumption may not be true. Strong co-occurrence of HLA alleles, especially DR and DQ, made assigning TCR associations to individual alleles difficult. Some IMGT-functional V segments, including TRBV6-2 and TRBV6-3, could not be distinguished by the 87-base-pair reads and were therefore excluded. According to a later analysis, TCR association rates differed among HLA loci, with DRB1 alleles showing the most associated TCRs and HLA-C alleles showing the fewest. Most TCR sequences were seen in very few donors, while some public TCRs were found in many individuals. Several of the top co-occurrence clusters appeared to be linked to parvovirus B19, influenza, CMV and Epstein-Barr virus, according to a later analysis. A cluster of highly shared sequence variants was judged likely to be a technical artifact of the sequencing pipeline. HLA typing was unavailable for some donors at each locus, so association tests used only the typed subset. Linkage disequilibrium might explain the correlated functional status among segregating V segments, but an unknown experimental factor could not be ruled out. In vitro tests confirmed that a few of the cytomegalovirus-associated TCR beta chains recognize cytomegalovirus antigens. This cohort had only TCR beta chains sequenced, and the lack of alpha or paired-chain data limited which features could be detected. For the cohort, immune exposure information was limited to CMV serostatus. An association between a missense DCLRE1C variant and V-gene and J-gene trimming of TCR beta chains was found in a later genetic analysis and replicated in an independent cohort. It was suggested by the authors that the approach could potentially be generalized to other disease states and immunological phenotypes. In an earlier analysis of approximately 590 of the donors, most TCR beta V segments appeared in productive rearrangements about 90% or about 30% of the time, broadly matching IMGT annotations. A further reported finding was that TCR beta sequences accurately predicted the HLA-A and HLA-B alleles for most subjects in the first cohort. Because counts were too low, seventeen rarely observed V segments, including chromosome 9 orphons, were excluded from the earlier analysis of some 540 of the donors. A later analysis found that most CMV-associated TCR beta chains appeared HLA-restricted, with HLA associations seemingly driven largely by CMV exposure. A later genetic analysis reported fewer N-insertions in productive TCRs among donors in an Asian-associated ancestry cluster than the approximately 670-donor mean. The classifier was reported to diagnose cytomegalovirus status with high specificity and sensitivity in both the original and validation cohorts. The study listed 150 to 200 TCR beta chains as associated with cytomegalovirus. A later analysis associated 15,000 or so TCR beta sequences with specific HLA alleles at a false discovery rate of 0.05.

The material sequenced was PBMCs. The chain joins TRBV7-2 to TRBJ1-2; TRBD1 is possibly the D segment (6 matching bases). The TCR sequence derives from a woman in her twenties or thirties in good health and CMV-seronegative. In nucleotide form, the sequence is TGTGCCAGCAGCTGGGATCAGGGGTACTATGGCTACACCTTC. Translated, it gives CASSWDQGYYGYTF.